Below, 3 T cell receptor beta chains from the same sample are listed, as sequenced in a study of identical twins. In TCRdb, the 5' RACE reads were re-called with MiXCR into one record per CDR3 protein. The sample yields under 1 million distinct CDR3 sequences, about 12% seen once. In addition, the sample was reused for a study of yellow fever vaccine responses in identical twins.

The sample comprised PBMCs. The receptors stem from a woman aged 18-29 years in good health.

This clonotype was seen a handful of times. The rearrangement links TRBV9 to TRBJ2-1; perhaps TRBD2 as D (5 bases). The CDR3 sequence is 14 residues long. V lost 6 bases and J 2 bases, leaving 12 bases between the germline ends. The germline gives CDR1 SGDLS, CDR2 YYNGEE. CDR3 amino acids: CASNIGVTYNEQFF. In DNA, the CDR3 is TGTGCCAGCAATATCGGGGTTACCTACAATGAGCAGTTCTTC.

This clonotype was recorded a few times. The genes are TRBV9 and TRBJ2-7, with TRBD2 matching over 11 bases. Germline CDR1 reads SGDLS; CDR2 reads YYNGEE. CDR3 size: 14 residues. V lost 4 bases, J lost 6 bases, and 6 bases stayed unmatched. CDR3 sequence reads: CASSPRTSGLEQYF. DNA of the CDR3: TGTGCCAGCAGCCCCCGGACTAGCGGGCTCGAGCAGTACTTC.

The genes are TRBV4-1 and TRBJ1-2; D not certain. This CDR3 spans 13 amino acids. CDR1 is MGHRA and CDR2 is YSYEKL in the germline V gene. V dropped 4 bases and J dropped 8 bases, with 14 bases sitting between them. The CDR3 protein is CASSLTVLEGYTF. The CDR3 bases are TGCGCCAGCAGCCTAACGGTACTCGAGGGCTACACCTTC.